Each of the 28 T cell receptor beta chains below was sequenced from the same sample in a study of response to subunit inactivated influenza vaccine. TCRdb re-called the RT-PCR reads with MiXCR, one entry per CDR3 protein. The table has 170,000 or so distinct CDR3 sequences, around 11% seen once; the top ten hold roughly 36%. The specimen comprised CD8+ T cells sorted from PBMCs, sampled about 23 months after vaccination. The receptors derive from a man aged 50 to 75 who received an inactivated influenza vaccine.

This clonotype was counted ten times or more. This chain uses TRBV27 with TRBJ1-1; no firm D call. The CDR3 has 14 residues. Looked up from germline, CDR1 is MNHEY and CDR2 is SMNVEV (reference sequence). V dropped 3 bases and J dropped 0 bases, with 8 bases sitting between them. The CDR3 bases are TGTGCCAGCAGTTTCTTGGGCATGAACACTGAAGCTTTCTTT. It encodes CASSFLGMNTEAFF.

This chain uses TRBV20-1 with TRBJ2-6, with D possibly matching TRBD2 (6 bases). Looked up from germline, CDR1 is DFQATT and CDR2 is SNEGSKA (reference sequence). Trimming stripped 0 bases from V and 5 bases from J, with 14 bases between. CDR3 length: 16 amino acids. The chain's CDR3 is CSARDWEAVRANVLTF. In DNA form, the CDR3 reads TGCAGTGCTAGAGATTGGGAGGCTGTGAGGGCCAACGTCCTGACTTTC.

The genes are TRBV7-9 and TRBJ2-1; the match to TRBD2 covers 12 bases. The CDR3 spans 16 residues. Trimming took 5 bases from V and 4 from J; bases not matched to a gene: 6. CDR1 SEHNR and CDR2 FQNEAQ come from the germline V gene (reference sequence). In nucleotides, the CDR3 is TGTGCCAGCAGCCCCCGACTAGCGGGAGAGTACAATGAGCAGTTCTTC. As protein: CASSPRLAGEYNEQFF. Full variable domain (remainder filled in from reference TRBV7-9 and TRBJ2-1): DTGVSQNPRHKITKRGQNVTFRCDPISEHNRLYWYRQTLGQGPEFLTYFQNEAQLEKSRLLSDRFSAERPKGSFSTLEIQRTEQGDSAMYLCASSPRLAGEYNEQFFGPGTRLTVL.

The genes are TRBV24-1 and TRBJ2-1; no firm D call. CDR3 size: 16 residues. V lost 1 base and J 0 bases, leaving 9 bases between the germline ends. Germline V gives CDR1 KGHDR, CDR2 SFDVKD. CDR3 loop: CATSDFRASSYNEQFF. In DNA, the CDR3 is TGTGCCACCAGTGATTTCAGAGCGAGCTCCTACAATGAGCAGTTCTTC.

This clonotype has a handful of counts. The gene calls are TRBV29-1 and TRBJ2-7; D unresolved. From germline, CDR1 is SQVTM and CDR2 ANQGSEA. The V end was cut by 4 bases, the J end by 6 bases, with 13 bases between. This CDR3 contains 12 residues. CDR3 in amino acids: CSVGEGMGEQYF. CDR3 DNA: TGCAGCGTTGGGGAAGGGATGGGCGAGCAGTACTTC.

CDR3 sequence (DNA): TGCGCCAGCAGCCAAGATCCGGGAAATTATAACAATGAGCAGTTCTTC. It specifies CASSQDPGNYNNEQFF. The J gene is TRBJ2-1, the V gene TRBV4-3; the D gene is possibly TRBD2 (5 bases). V was clipped by 0 bases and J by 5 bases, with 14 bases between them. Germline lookup yields CDR1 LGHNA and CDR2 YSLEER. This CDR3 comprises 16 residues.

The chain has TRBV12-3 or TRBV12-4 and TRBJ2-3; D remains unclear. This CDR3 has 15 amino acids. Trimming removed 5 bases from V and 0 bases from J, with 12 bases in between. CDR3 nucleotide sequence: TGTGCCAGCAGTACCCCCCTTACTAGCACAGATACGCAGTATTTT. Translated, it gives CASSTPLTSTDTQYF.

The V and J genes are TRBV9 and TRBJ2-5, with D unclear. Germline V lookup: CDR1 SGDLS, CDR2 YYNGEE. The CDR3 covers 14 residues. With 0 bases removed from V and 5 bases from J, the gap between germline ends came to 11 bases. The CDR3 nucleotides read TGTGCCAGCAGCGTAGGTGTAACGCGGGAGACCCAGTACTTC. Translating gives CASSVGVTRETQYF.

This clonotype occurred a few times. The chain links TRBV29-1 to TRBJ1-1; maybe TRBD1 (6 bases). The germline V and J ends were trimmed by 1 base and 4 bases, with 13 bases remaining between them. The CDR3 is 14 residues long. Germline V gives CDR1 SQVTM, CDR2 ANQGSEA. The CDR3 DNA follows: TGCAGCGTTGAAGGAAAACAGGGTGGCACTGAAGCTTTCTTT. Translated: CSVEGKQGGTEAFF.

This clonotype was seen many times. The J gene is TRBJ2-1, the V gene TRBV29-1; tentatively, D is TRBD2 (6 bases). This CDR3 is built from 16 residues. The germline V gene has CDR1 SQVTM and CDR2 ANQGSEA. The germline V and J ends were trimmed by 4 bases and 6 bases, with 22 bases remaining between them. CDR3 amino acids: CSVGGPWRGEGNEQFF. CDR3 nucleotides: TGCAGCGTTGGGGGCCCATGGAGGGGTGAGGGCAATGAGCAGTTCTTC.

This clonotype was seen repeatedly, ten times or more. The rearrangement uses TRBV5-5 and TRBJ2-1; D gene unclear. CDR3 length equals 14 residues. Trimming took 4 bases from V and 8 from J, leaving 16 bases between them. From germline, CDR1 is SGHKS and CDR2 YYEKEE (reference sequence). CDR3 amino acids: CASSQDGITDEQFF. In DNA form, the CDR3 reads TGTGCCAGCAGCCAAGATGGGATTACCGATGAGCAGTTCTTC.

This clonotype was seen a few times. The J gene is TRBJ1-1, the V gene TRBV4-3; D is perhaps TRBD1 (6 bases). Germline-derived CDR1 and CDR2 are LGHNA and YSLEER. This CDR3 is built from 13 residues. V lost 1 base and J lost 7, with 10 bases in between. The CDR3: CASSQVPGVEAFF. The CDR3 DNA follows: TGCGCCAGCAGCCAAGTTCCAGGGGTTGAAGCTTTCTTT.

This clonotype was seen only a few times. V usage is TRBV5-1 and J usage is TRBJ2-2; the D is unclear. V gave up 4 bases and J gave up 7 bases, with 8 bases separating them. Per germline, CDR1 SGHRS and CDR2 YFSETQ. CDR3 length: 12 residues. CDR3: CASSESFGELFF. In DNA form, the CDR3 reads TGCGCCAGCAGCGAATCTTTCGGGGAGCTGTTTTTT.

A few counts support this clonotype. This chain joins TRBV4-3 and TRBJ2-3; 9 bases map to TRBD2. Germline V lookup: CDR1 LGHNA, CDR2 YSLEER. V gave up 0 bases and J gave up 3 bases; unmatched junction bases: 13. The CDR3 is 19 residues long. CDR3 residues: CASSQDLFSGSGGTDTQYF. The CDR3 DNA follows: TGCGCCAGCAGCCAAGATCTTTTTAGCGGGAGTGGGGGTACAGATACGCAGTATTTT.

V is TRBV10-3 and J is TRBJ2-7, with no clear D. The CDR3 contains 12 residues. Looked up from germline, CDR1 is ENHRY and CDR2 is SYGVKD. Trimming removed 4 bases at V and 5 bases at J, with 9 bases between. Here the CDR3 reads CAISAPQDEQYF. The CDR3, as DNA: TGTGCCATCAGTGCCCCGCAGGACGAGCAGTACTTC.

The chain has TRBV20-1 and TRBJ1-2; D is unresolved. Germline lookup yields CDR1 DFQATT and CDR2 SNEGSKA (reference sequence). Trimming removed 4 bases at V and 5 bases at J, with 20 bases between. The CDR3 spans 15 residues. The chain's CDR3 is CSAKLPAEISYGYTF. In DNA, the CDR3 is TGCAGTGCTAAGCTGCCAGCCGAAATATCGTATGGCTACACCTTC.

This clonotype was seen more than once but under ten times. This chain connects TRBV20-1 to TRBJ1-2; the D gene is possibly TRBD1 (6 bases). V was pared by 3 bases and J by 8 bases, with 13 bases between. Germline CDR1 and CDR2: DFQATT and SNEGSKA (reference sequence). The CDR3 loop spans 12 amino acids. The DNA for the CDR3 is TGCAGTGCTAGGGGGGGGGCGCTGGGCTACACCTTC. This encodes CSARGGALGYTF.

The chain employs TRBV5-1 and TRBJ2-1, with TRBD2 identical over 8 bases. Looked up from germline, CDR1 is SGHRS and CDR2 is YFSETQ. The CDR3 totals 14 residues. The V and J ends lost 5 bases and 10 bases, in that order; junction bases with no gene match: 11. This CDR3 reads CASRFPGTSSEQFF. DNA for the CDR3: TGCGCCAGCAGGTTCCCCGGGACTAGTAGCGAGCAGTTCTTC.

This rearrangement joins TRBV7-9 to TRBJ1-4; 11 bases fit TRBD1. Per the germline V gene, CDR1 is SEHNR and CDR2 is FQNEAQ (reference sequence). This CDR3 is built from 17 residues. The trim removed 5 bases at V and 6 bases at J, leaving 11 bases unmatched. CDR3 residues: CASSRPGTGGGDEKLFF. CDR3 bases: TGTGCCAGCAGCCGTCCCGGGACAGGGGGTGGTGATGAAAAACTGTTTTTT.

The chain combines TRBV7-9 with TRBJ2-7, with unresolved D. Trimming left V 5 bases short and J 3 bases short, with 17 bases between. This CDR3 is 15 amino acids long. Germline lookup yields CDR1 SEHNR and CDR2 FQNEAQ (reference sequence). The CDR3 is CASSDRARVGYEQYF. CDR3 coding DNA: TGTGCCAGCAGCGACCGGGCCCGAGTAGGCTACGAGCAGTACTTC.

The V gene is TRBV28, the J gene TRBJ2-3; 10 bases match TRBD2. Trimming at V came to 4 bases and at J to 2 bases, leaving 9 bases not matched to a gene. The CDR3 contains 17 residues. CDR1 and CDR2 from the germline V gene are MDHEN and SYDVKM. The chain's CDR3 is CASSWTGTSETTDTQYF. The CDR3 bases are TGTGCCAGCAGTTGGACCGGGACTAGCGAAACCACAGATACGCAGTATTTT.

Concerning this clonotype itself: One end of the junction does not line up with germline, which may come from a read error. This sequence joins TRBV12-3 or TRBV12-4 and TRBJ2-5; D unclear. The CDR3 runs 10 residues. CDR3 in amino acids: CASSPSPPDF. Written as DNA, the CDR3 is TGTGCCAGCAGTCCAAGCCCCCCCGACTTC.

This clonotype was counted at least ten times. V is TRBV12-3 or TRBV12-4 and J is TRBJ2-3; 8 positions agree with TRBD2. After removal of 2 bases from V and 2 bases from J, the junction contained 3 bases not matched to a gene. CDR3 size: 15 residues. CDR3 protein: CASSLPSGFTDTQYF. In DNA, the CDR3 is TGTGCCAGCAGTTTACCTAGCGGGTTCACAGATACGCAGTATTTT.

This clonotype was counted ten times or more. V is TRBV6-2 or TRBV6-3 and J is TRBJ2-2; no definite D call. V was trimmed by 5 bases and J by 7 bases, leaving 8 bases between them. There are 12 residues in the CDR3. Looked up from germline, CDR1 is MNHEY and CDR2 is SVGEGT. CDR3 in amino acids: CASSLSNGELFF. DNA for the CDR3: TGTGCCAGCAGTCTGTCAAACGGGGAGCTGTTTTTT.

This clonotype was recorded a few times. The CDR3 sequence is CASSLEGDTGELFF. CDR3 sequence (DNA): TGTGCCAGCAGCTTAGAGGGGGACACCGGGGAGCTGTTTTTT. V is TRBV7-2 and J is TRBJ2-2, with D perhaps matching TRBD1 (6 bases). Germline V lookup: CDR1 SGHTA, CDR2 FQGNSA. Between the trimmed V and J ends, which lost 1 base and 3 bases, there was a span of 6 bases. There are 14 residues in the CDR3.

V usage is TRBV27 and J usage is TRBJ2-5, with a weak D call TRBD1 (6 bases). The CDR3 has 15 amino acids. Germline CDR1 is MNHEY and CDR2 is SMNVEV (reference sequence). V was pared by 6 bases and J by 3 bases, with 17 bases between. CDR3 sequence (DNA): TGTGCCAGCAGCCCATTGGGACAACGGGAAGAGACCCAGTACTTC. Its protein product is CASSPLGQREETQYF.

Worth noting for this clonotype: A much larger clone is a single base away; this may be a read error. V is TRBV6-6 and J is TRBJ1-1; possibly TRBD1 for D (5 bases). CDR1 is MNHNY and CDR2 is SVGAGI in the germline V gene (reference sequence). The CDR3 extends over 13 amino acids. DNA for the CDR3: TGTGCCAGGAGTTACGGGGGGGGGACTGAAGCTTTCTTT. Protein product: CARSYGGGTEAFF.

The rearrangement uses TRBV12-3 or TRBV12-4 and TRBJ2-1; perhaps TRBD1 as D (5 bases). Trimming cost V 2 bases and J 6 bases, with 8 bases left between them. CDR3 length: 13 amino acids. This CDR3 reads CASSLNRRNEQFF. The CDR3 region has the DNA TGTGCCAGCAGTTTAAACAGGCGCAATGAGCAGTTCTTC.